The clone carrying this TCR beta chain was picked up one time. Using immunoSEQ multiplex PCR, the repertoire was profiled, and TCRdb retains in-frame clones only, with some absent. Among hundreds of thousands of clones listed, 87% were seen once. The data are from a study of shared T cell receptors in the human thymus. Trimming stripped 1 base from V and 5 bases from J, with 17 bases between. CDR3 size: 17 residues. Per germline, CDR1 SEHNR and CDR2 FQNEAQ (reference sequence). Another study also made use of these data, one on human thymus T cells. According to that study: V and J genes seemed to be used with bias in thymic and blood repertoires. Related research described thymic repertoires that were highly overlapping among unrelated individuals.

This receptor was identified in a boy under two years old with a congenital heart defect. Sequencing input: thymocytes. The genes are TRBV7-9 and TRBJ2-2; a possible D gene is TRBD2 (6 bases). The chain's CDR3 is CASSLEIGGAGTGELFF. DNA for the CDR3: TGTGCCAGCAGCTTAGAAATCGGAGGGGCAGGTACCGGGGAGCTGTTTTTT.